These 21 T cell receptor beta chains share one sample of origin, sequenced in a study of blood T cells in healthy people across ages. With a J-beta primer mix and a sample-barcoded 5' primer, a second PCR ran about 7 to 12 cycles. One entry per CDR3 protein, called by TCRdb with MiXCR from the 5' RACE reads. The repertoire holds about 620,000 distinct CDR3 sequences, with around 50% as singletons. Sequencing was performed on blood. The origin of the receptors is a woman aged 80 or older in good health.

Regarding this clonotype: With a much larger clone just one base away, this may be a read error. This rearrangement joins TRBV7-3 to TRBJ2-5, with 11 bases lining up with TRBD1. Germline V lookup: CDR1 SGHTA, CDR2 FQGTGA. Trimming took 3 bases from V and 11 from J; bases not matched to a gene: 11. The CDR3 extends over 15 amino acids. CDR3 DNA: TGTGCCAGCAGCTTGATTAGGACAGGGGGCAATGAGCAGTACTTC. Its translation: CASSLIRTGGNEQYF.

This chain links TRBV24-1 with TRBJ2-5; 7 bases align to TRBD2. Looked up from germline, CDR1 is KGHDR and CDR2 is SFDVKD. V gave up 2 bases and J gave up 5 bases; unmatched junction bases: 4. This CDR3 has 14 residues. The chain's CDR3 is CATSDSRGGETQYF. CDR3 DNA: TGTGCCACCAGTGATTCGCGGGGAGGGGAGACCCAGTACTTC.

This clonotype was counted between two and nine times. This chain joins TRBV28 and TRBJ1-5; no definite D call. Germline CDR1 MDHEN, CDR2 SYDVKM. V lost 5 bases and J 7 bases, leaving 6 bases between the germline ends. The CDR3 has 11 residues. CDR3 DNA: TGTGCCAGCAGTGGATACCAGCCCCAGCATTTT. Protein product: CASSGYQPQHF.

The chain joins TRBV15 to TRBJ2-1; TRBD1 agrees at 8 bases. Germline values: CDR1 LNHNV, CDR2 YYDKDF (reference sequence). CDR3 length equals 14 residues. V was pared by 0 bases and J by 9 bases, with 4 bases of the junction left unmatched. This CDR3 reads CATSRDPGGSEQFF. The CDR3, as DNA: TGTGCCACCAGCAGAGATCCAGGGGGCAGTGAGCAGTTCTTC.

This chain links TRBV12-3 or TRBV12-4 with TRBJ2-7; 8 nucleotides align to TRBD1. The CDR3 has 13 residues. J was trimmed by 6 bases and V by 7 bases; bases with no gene match: 8. DNA of the CDR3: TGTGCCAGCACCCAGGACAGGGTTGGCGAGCAGTACTTC. Protein product: CASTQDRVGEQYF.

As regards this clonotype: This may come from a read error, since a much larger clone is one base off. V and J are TRBV12-3 or TRBV12-4 and TRBJ1-6; possible D gene TRBD1, 5 bases. The CDR3 has 12 residues. The CDR3 region is CASSFGQSPFHF. CDR3 sequence (DNA): TGTGCCAGCAGTTTTGGACAATCACCCTTCCACTTT.

The chain joins TRBV5-1 to TRBJ2-1; D may match TRBD1 or TRBD2 (5 bases each). This CDR3 has 17 residues. In germline, CDR1 is SGHRS, CDR2 YFSETQ. Trimming removed 0 bases at V and 5 bases at J, with 18 bases between. DNA for the CDR3: TGCGCCAGCAGCTTGGGTCTGGGACCCACCCCTCACAATGAGCAGTTCTTC. Its translation is CASSLGLGPTPHNEQFF.

The chain employs TRBV10-3 and TRBJ1-2, with unresolved D. V lost 4 bases and J lost 6, with 12 bases in between. The V gene's germline CDR1 is ENHRY and CDR2 SYGVKD. CDR3 length equals 13 residues. The CDR3 region is CAISATVENGYTF. In DNA form, the CDR3 reads TGTGCCATCAGTGCTACGGTTGAGAATGGCTACACCTTC.

The chain uses TRBV5-1 and TRBJ2-1; possible D gene TRBD1, 6 bases. Trimming took off 3 bases at V and 9 bases at J, with 10 bases between the two ends. Germline CDR1 SGHRS, CDR2 YFSETQ. The CDR3 is 12 amino acids. The CDR3 loop reads CASSWGRGEQFF. The CDR3 nucleotides are TGCGCCAGCAGCTGGGGGCGCGGTGAGCAGTTCTTC.

This chain uses TRBV18 with TRBJ2-5, with D unresolved. Germline V gene sequence: CDR1 KGHSH, CDR2 LQKENI. The CDR3 consists of 14 residues. V was pared by 0 bases and J by 7 bases, with 12 bases between. The CDR3 bases are TGTGCCAGCTCACCACCTTCTAGAGAAGGGACCCAGTACTTC. The encoded protein is CASSPPSREGTQYF.

The chain employs TRBV29-1 and TRBJ2-7; D gene uncertain. CDR1 is SQVTM, CDR2 ANQGSEA, per germline. CDR3 length: 15 residues. V was pared by 3 bases and J by 0 bases, with 15 bases between. This CDR3 is CSVDLWTGSSYEQYF. The DNA of the CDR3 is TGCAGCGTTGATTTGTGGACCGGCAGCTCCTACGAGCAGTACTTC.

For this clonotype: This clone may be a read error of a much larger clone one base away. The CDR3 reads CAGSTGVEQFF. In nucleotides, the CDR3 is TGTGCCGGCTCGACGGGGGTCGAACAGTTCTTC. V usage is TRBV27 and J usage is TRBJ2-1; D is perhaps TRBD2 (6 bases). This CDR3 spans 11 amino acids. Germline-derived CDR1 and CDR2 are MNHEY and SMNVEV (reference sequence). Trimming removed 11 bases at V and 13 bases at J, with 18 bases between.

To note about this clonotype: A junction end diverges from the germline sequence, so it may reflect a read error. V is TRBV5-1 and J is TRBJ2-5, with no clear D. The CDR3 sequence is 15 residues long. Germline V gives CDR1 SGHRS, CDR2 YFSETQ. CDR3 region: CASSLGGRVQGTQYF. The CDR3 coding sequence is TGCGCCAGCAGCTTGGGCGGACGGGTACAAGGGACCCAGTACTTC.

As for this clonotype: Just one base apart from a much larger clone, this may be a read error. CDR3 in DNA: TGCAGTGCTAGGTGGGGCAGGGGCAATGAGCAGTTCTTC. This codes for CSARWGRGNEQFF. V is TRBV20-1 and J is TRBJ2-1, with D possibly being TRBD1 (6 bases). Trimming shortened V by 3 bases and J by 6 bases, and 12 bases separated the two germline ends. The CDR3 spans 13 residues. Germline V gives CDR1 DFQATT, CDR2 SNEGSKA (reference sequence).

This chain connects TRBV11-2 to TRBJ2-5; D remains ambiguous. Deletions cut 7 bases from V and 5 bases from J, with 14 bases between. The CDR3 runs to 13 residues. Germline V gene sequence: CDR1 SGHAT, CDR2 FQNNGV. The CDR3 DNA reads TGTGCCAGCACCTTTGTGGTCTACGAGACCCAGTACTTC. As protein: CASTFVVYETQYF.

The chain couples TRBV12-3 or TRBV12-4 to TRBJ2-1, with D possibly matching TRBD2 (5 bases). V lost 5 bases and J lost 10, with 18 bases in between. The CDR3 consists of 14 residues. As DNA, the CDR3 is TGTGCCAGCAGTGTTCGGACTCCAGGCCGGGAGCAGTTCTTC. This translates into CASSVRTPGREQFF.

V and J are TRBV5-1 and TRBJ2-3; D possibly corresponds to TRBD2 (5 bases). Germline CDR1 reads SGHRS; CDR2 reads YFSETQ. The CDR3 consists of 13 residues. The V end lost 5 bases, the J end lost 8 bases, and 15 bases lay between the germline ends. The CDR3 loop is CASSAPPGGTQYF. The CDR3 DNA reads as TGCGCCAGCAGTGCTCCTCCTGGAGGTACGCAGTATTTT.

This chain connects TRBV18 to TRBJ2-5; D call uncertain. Trimming shortened V by 6 bases and J by 3 bases, and 11 bases separated the two germline ends. Germline V gene data show CDR1 as KGHSH and CDR2 as LQKENI. This CDR3 comprises 13 residues. CDR3 amino acids: CASSWTAEETQYF. CDR3 coding DNA: TGTGCCAGCTCCTGGACGGCCGAAGAGACCCAGTACTTC.

This chain uses TRBV7-3 with TRBJ2-1, with 8 positions matching TRBD2. The CDR3 runs to 17 residues. The ends lost 1 base at V and 4 bases at J; junction bases unmatched: 9. In germline, CDR1 is SGHTA, CDR2 FQGTGA. The CDR3 loop is CASSLNPSGSYYNEQFF. CDR3 DNA: TGTGCCAGCAGCTTAAATCCGAGCGGGAGTTATTACAATGAGCAGTTCTTC.

This clonotype was counted many times. V gene TRBV6-5 combines with J gene TRBJ1-6; the D gene is possibly TRBD1 (5 bases). Per germline, CDR1 MNHEY and CDR2 SVGAGI. Trimming stripped 7 bases from V and 0 bases from J, with 7 bases between. The CDR3 is 14 residues long. The CDR3 nucleotides are TGTGCCAGCACAGGGAGCTCCTATAATTCACCCCTCCACTTT. It translates to CASTGSSYNSPLHF.

With regard to this clonotype: A single base separates this from a much larger clone, so it may be a read error. This chain connects TRBV11-2 to TRBJ2-5; tentative D call: TRBD2 (5 bases). This CDR3 comprises 14 residues. Germline loops: CDR1 SGHAT, CDR2 FQNNGV. Trimming cost V 8 bases and J 1 base, with 14 bases left between them. CDR3 DNA: TGTGCCAGCGGCCCTAGCCTCACCCAAGAGACCCAGTACTTC. Translating it yields CASGPSLTQETQYF.